This TCR beta chain was observed in a study of blood T cells in healthy people across ages. Study-level information: Template switching retrieved approximately one barcoded beta molecule for each two T cells.

J gave up 8 bases and V 4 bases, and 19 bases lay outside the gene matches. Germline-derived CDR1 and CDR2 are MNHNS and SASEGT. The length of the CDR3 is 19 residues. Sample-barcoded 5' priming and a J-beta primer mix drove a second PCR of 7 to 11 cycles. Each CDR3 protein is one row after TCRdb ran MiXCR on the 5' RACE reads. There are some 860,000 distinct CDR3 sequences in the sample; more than 50% occur only once, and roughly 26% lies in the top ten. Study findings and constraints: Across the age range, TCR beta diversity per million T cells fell in a roughly linear way. Donors of long life had a larger count of naive CD4+ cells and greater diversity than aged donors.

On this clonotype itself: Antigen: not known.

Isolation per sample recovered at least 7 million PBMCs. The sequencing input was blood. The TCR originated in a man aged 35 to 55 in good health. This rearrangement joins TRBV6-1 to TRBJ2-1; TRBD2 matches 11 bases. The DNA of the CDR3 is TGTGCCAGCAGTGGCGAATCAGCTAGCGGGAGGTTTCTCTCCGATGAGCAGTTCTTC. Amino acids: CASSGESASGRFLSDEQFF.